A selection of T cell receptor beta chains follows, all from one sample in a study of T cell responses to AZD1222 COVID-19 vaccine. Libraries were prepared by immunoSEQ multiplex PCR; TCRdb keeps only in-frame clonotypes and omits some of them. Here the sample spans approximately 260,000 clones, approximately 93% being singletons. Sequenced material: peripheral blood, taken on day 0 of AZD1222 vaccination. All receptors come from an adult in good health. Each CDR3 is given with its conserved first and last residue. A D gene is named only where the DNA matches it firmly.

d_call j_call v_call cdr3_nt cdr3_aa
- TRBJ1-6 TRBV25-1 TGTGCCAGCAGTGGGTCCGGAGTTAATTCACCCCTCCACTTT CASSGSGVNSPLHF
- TRBJ2-1 TRBV28 TGTGCCAGCAGTCCCCGACAGGATCTCTACAATGAGCAGTTCTTC CASSPRQDLYNEQFF
- TRBJ1-1 TRBV6-5 TGTGCCAGCAGTTACTCGGGTTGGAACACTGAAGCTTTCTTT CASSYSGWNTEAFF
- TRBJ1-2 TRBV12-3/TRBV12-4 TGTGCCAGCAGTTTAGCGCAGGGCTATGGCTACACCTTC CASSLAQGYGYTF
- TRBJ2-6 TRBV9 TGTGCCAGCAGCGTTGGCAGAAGTTCTGGGGCCAACGTCCTGACTTTC CASSVGRSSGANVLTF
- TRBJ1-2 TRBV7-9 TGTGCCAGCAGCTTCGATGTCGGACTGTACGCCTTC CASSFDVGLYAF
- TRBJ1-5 TRBV7-9 TGTGCCAGCAGCCCCCACGGCAATCAGCCCCAGCATTTT CASSPHGNQPQHF
TRBD1 TRBJ2-2 TRBV5-1 TGCGCCAGCAGCTCGGGACAGCACACCGGGGAGCTGTTTTTT CASSSGQHTGELFF
- TRBJ2-1 TRBV7-9 TGTGCCAGCACCCTCACACTGGAAGTATGGAGGTGGAATGAGCAGTTCTTC CASTLTLEVWRWNEQFF
- TRBJ1-6 TRBV18 TGTGCCAGCTCATCGGACAGACCGAGCTCCTATAATTCACCCCTCCACTTT CASSSDRPSSYNSPLHF
- TRBJ1-2 TRBV28 TGTGCCAGCAGTCGAGGGGACCCTTATGGCTACACCTTC CASSRGDPYGYTF
- TRBJ2-6 TRBV24-1 TGTGCCACCAGTGACCGGGACGGAGCTGGGGCCAACGTCCTGACTTTC CATSDRDGAGANVLTF
- TRBJ2-5 TRBV19 TGTGCCAGTAGTGTGGGCCCCGGGGTGGAGACCCAGTACTTC CASSVGPGVETQYF
TRBD1 TRBJ1-6 TRBV2 TGTGCCAGCAGTGCGACAGGGAAGAGTTCACCCCTCCACTTT CASSATGKSSPLHF
- TRBJ2-1 TRBV21-1 TGTGCCACCGGAGCCGCGGGAGGGTACAATGAGCAGTTCTTC CATGAAGGYNEQFF
- TRBJ2-7 TRBV28 TGTGCCAGCTCGAGGGACTACGAGCAGTACTTC CASSRDYEQYF
- TRBJ1-1 TRBV2 TGTGCCAGCAGTGTAGAGGGGCGGGGGGGCACTGAAGCTTTCTTT CASSVEGRGGTEAFF
- TRBJ1-1 TRBV28 TGTGCCAGCAAGGATCTTTACGGGAACACTGAAGCTTTCTTT CASKDLYGNTEAFF
TRBD1 TRBJ1-4 TRBV5-1 TGCGCCAGCAGGGGACAGGCCGCTAATGAAAAACTGTTTTTT CASRGQAANEKLFF
- TRBJ1-4 TRBV28 TGTGCCAGCAGCTCGGGGGGAGCTAATGAAAAACTGTTTTTT CASSSGGANEKLFF
- TRBJ1-3 TRBV7-9 TGTGCCAGCAGTTCAAGCGGGGGGAAAACTGGAAACACCATATATTTT CASSSSGGKTGNTIYF
- TRBJ2-1 TRBV28 TGTGCCAGCACCCCCTTAGGTCGGACCTACAATGAGCAGTTCTTC CASTPLGRTYNEQFF
- TRBJ1-5 TRBV6-5 TGTGCCAGCAGGAGTGGGCCGGGCAATCAGCCCCAGCATTTT CASRSGPGNQPQHF
- TRBJ2-3 TRBV5-1 TGCGCCAGCAGCCTGGCGGGGCCCAAAGATACGCAGTATTTT CASSLAGPKDTQYF